The 2 T cell receptor beta chains below were found in one sample sequenced in a study of shared clonotypes between healthy human individuals. Only in-frame clones appear in the TCRdb table, and some are missing; sequencing was by immunoSEQ multiplex PCR. The sample carries approximately 1.9 million clones, over 85% recorded once. CD8 cells regarded as naive lacked CD45RO, were positively chosen for CCR7, and omitted terminally differentiated effector memory CD45RA+ cells. The specimen sequenced was naive CD8+ T cells from PBMCs. The receptors derive from a man between 18 and 35 years old in good health. Some clones in this sample may be carry-over from other donors' samples.

This rearrangement joins TRBV12-5 to TRBJ2-1; the D call may be TRBD1 or TRBD2 (5 bases each). CDR1 is LGHNT, CDR2 FRNRAP, per germline. The V gene lost 1 base and the J gene lost 3 bases, with 13 bases spanning the gap. The CDR3 runs 16 residues. CDR3 sequence reads: CASGLGSGDGYNEQFF. Written as DNA, the CDR3 is TGTGCTAGTGGTTTGGGCTCCGGGGACGGCTACAATGAGCAGTTCTTC.

The chain uses TRBV6-1 and TRBJ2-1; 7 nucleotides line up with TRBD1. Germline V gene data show CDR1 as MNHNS and CDR2 as SASEGT. This CDR3 region has 13 residues. V gave up 7 bases and J gave up 4 bases; unmatched junction bases: 4. CDR3 nucleotide sequence: TGTGCCAGCACGGGACAGCCTTACAATGAGCAGTTCTTC. This translates into CASTGQPYNEQFF.